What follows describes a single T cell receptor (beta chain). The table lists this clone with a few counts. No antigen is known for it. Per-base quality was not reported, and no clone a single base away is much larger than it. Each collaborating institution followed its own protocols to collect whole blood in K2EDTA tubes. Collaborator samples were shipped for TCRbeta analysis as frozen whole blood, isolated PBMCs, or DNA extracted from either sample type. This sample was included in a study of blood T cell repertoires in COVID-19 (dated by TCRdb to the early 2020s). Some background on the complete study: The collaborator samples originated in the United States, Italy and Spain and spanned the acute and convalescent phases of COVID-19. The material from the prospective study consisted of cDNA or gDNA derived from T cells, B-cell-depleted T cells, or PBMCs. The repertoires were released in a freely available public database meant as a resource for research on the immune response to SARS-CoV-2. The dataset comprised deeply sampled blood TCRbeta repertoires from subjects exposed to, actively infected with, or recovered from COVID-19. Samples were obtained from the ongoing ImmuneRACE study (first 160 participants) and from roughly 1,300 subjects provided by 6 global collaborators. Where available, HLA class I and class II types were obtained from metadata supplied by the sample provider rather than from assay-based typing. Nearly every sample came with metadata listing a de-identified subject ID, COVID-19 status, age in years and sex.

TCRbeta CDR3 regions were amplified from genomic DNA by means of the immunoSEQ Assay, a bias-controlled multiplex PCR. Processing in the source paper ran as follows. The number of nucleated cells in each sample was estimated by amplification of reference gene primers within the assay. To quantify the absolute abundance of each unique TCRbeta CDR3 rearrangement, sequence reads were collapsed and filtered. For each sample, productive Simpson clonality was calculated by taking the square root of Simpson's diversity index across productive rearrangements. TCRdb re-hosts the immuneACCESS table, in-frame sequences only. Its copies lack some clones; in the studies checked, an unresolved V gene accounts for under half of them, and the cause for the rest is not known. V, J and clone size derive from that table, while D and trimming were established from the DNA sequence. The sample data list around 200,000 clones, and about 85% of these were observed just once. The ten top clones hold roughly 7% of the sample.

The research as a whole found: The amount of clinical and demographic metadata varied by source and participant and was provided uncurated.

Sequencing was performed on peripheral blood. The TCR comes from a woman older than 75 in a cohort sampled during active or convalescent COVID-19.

For the CDR3, the sequence is CASPGTRGDTQYF. The nucleotides read TGTGCCTCACCGGGGACCAGGGGAGATACGCAGTATTTT. Recombination joined TRBV5-4 with TRBJ2-3; perhaps TRBD1 is the D gene, with 6 bases matching. V sheds 10 bases and J sheds 5 bases, leaving 17 bases between their ends. As encoded in the germline V gene (reference sequence), CDR1 is SGHNT while CDR2 is YYREEE. The CDR3, from cysteine to phenylalanine, totals 13 residues. Solely the CDR3 DNA is kept, with 39 bases framed from the first base.